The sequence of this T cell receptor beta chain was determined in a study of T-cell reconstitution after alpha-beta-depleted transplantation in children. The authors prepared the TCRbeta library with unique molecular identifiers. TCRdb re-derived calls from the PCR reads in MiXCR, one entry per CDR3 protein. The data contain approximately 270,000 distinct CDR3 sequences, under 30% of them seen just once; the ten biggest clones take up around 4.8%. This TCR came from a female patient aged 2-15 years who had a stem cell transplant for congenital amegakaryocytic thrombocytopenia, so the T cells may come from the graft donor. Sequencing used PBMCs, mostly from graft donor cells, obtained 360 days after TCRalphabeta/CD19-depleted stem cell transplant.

CDR3 nucleotides: TGCAGTGCTGGTGGAGTTAGCACAGATACGCAGTATTTT. It yields the protein CSAGGVSTDTQYF. This chain connects TRBV20-1 to TRBJ2-3; D uncertain. V shed 5 bases and J shed 0 bases, with 9 bases lying between them. The CDR3 contains 13 residues. Germline loops: CDR1 DFQATT, CDR2 SNEGSKA (reference sequence).